Following are 3 T cell receptor beta chains from one sample sequenced in a study of somatic mutations in cytotoxic T cells in rheumatoid arthritis. The repertoire was sequenced with immunoSEQ multiplex PCR; TCRdb's copy has only in-frame clones and lacks some. The table has roughly 13,000 clones, approximately 84% seen once. Sequenced input: CD8+ T cells sorted from blood. These receptors all come from an adult with rheumatoid arthritis.

The chain carries TRBV29-1 and TRBJ1-2; possibly TRBD1 for D (6 bases). The CDR3 is 13 residues long. Trimming cost V 3 bases and J 1 base, with 9 bases left between them. Germline values: CDR1 SQVTM, CDR2 ANQGSEA. The CDR3 DNA follows: TGCAGCGTTGAGGGCAGGGGTAACTATGGCTACACCTTC. It is translated as CSVEGRGNYGYTF.

The chain links TRBV9 to TRBJ1-3, with D unclear. V lost 0 bases and J 2 bases, leaving 6 bases between the germline ends. The CDR3 has 14 residues. Germline CDR1 and CDR2: SGDLS and YYNGEE. CDR3 nucleotide sequence: TGTGCCAGCAGCGTAGATGAGGCTGGAAACACCATATATTTT. This sequence encodes CASSVDEAGNTIYF.

The chain combines TRBV6-5 with TRBJ2-7; tentatively, D is TRBD2 (5 bases). Germline V lookup: CDR1 MNHEY, CDR2 SVGAGI. The CDR3 extends over 16 amino acids. V lost 0 bases and J 3 bases, leaving 15 bases between the germline ends. As DNA, the CDR3 is TGTGCCAGCAGTTACTCTCAGGCAGGAACTAGCTACGAGCAGTACTTC. As protein: CASSYSQAGTSYEQYF.